This T cell receptor beta chain was captured by sequencing in a study of cytomegalovirus exposure and HLA in healthy donors (dated by TCRdb to between 2016 and 2019). In the study overall: An earlier analysis of approximately 550 of the donors reported approximately 290 Gb of sequence data and 120 million or so unique TCR beta sequences from about 179 million T cells. All discovery cohort repertoires had been generated using a single sequencing platform. To predict cytomegalovirus infection status, the study combined high-throughput TCR immunosequencing, statistical association of individual TCRs with disease status, and machine learning. Among the approximately 400 genotyped donors, 75% to 90% belonged to the genetic ancestry cluster associated with self-reported Caucasian donors. Five DR-DQ haplotypes were handled as single units for association and clustering, since linkage in the cohort was strong. HLA typing included class I and class II loci at four-digit resolution. A later genetic analysis took genome-wide SNP genotypes for about 55% of the 666 donors and used that subset as a discovery cohort. Besides the first cohort of around 670 subjects, a separate validation cohort made up of roughly 130 different subjects was used. Around 320 gigabases of sequencing data and tens of millions of unique TCR sequences were included in an early release covering about 700 HLA-typed donors. The T cell repertoires of around 730 subjects were profiled by immunosequencing and related to cytomegalovirus serostatus. The study aimed to test whether signatures of past pathogen exposure could be identified by cataloging public T cell receptors. To decide whether each TCR beta V gene segment behaved as functional or pseudogenic, an earlier analysis of some 600 of the donors relied on high-throughput TCR beta sequencing. Rather than drawing on any new phenotypic data, the later analysis identified candidate immune exposures from TCR beta sequences and the way those sequences occurred across donors. To study patterns of TCR occurrence, a later analysis re-analyzed previously published TCR beta repertoires from around 660 donors and added high-resolution HLA genotyping. Among a few hundred genotyped donors of the cohort, an average of approximately 240,000 unique TCR beta nucleotide sequences were sequenced per donor, around 20% of them non-productive. Donor age, sex, ethnicity and CMV serostatus were compiled together with the repertoire data. The number of typed donors differed by locus: about 620-640 for A, B, C, DRB1 and DQB1; some 500 for DQA1; over 600 for DPA1; and 400 to 480 for DPB1.

Study-wide conclusions, independent of this receptor: Because the 87-base-pair reads could not distinguish some IMGT-functional V segments, including TRBV6-2 and TRBV6-3, those segments were excluded. In a later analysis, several top co-occurrence clusters were reported to appear linked to parvovirus B19, influenza, CMV and Epstein-Barr virus. The sequencing pipeline was judged likely to have produced a cluster of highly shared sequence variants as a technical artifact. Linkage disequilibrium might explain the correlated functional status among segregating V segments, but an unknown experimental factor could not be excluded. A later analysis found that most CMV-associated TCR beta chains appeared HLA-restricted, with HLA associations seemingly driven largely by CMV exposure. Strong co-occurrence of HLA alleles, especially DR and DQ, made assigning TCR associations to individual alleles difficult. Because HLA typing was unavailable for some donors at each locus, only the typed subset was used in association tests. The authors suggested that the approach could potentially be generalized to other disease states and immunological phenotypes. The cohort was sequenced for TCR beta chains only, and without alpha or paired-chain data the features that could be detected were limited. Three of the identified cytomegalovirus-associated TCR beta chains were confirmed in vitro to be specific for cytomegalovirus antigens. The classifier was reported to diagnose cytomegalovirus status with high specificity and sensitivity in both the original and validation cohorts. Specific HLA alleles were associated with around 18,000 TCR beta sequences at a false discovery rate of 0.05 in a later analysis. A later analysis found that TCR association rates varied across HLA loci, with DRB1 alleles showing the most associated TCRs and HLA-C alleles the fewest. A later genetic analysis associated a missense DCLRE1C variant with V-gene and J-gene trimming of TCR beta chains, and an independent cohort replicated the association. In a later analysis, HLA-associated TCR beta chains showed more clonal expansion and lower generation probabilities than non-associated chains that were equally common. According to a later genetic analysis, donors in an Asian-associated ancestry cluster had fewer N-insertions in productive TCRs than the approximately 690-donor mean. Broadly in line with IMGT annotations, most TCR beta V segments showed up in productive rearrangements about 87% or about 30% of the time in an earlier analysis of several hundred of the donors. Roughly uniform sequencing depth across donors was assumed in presence/absence analyses, although this assumption may not hold. Most TCR sequences were observed very rarely across donors, whereas some public TCRs were present in many individuals. A total of some 180 TCR beta chains were listed by the study as associated with cytomegalovirus. Immune exposure information for the cohort was limited to CMV serostatus. The earlier analysis of approximately 560 of the donors excluded roughly 17 rarely observed V segments, including chromosome 9 orphons, because counts were too low. A further reported finding was that TCR beta sequences accurately predicted the HLA-A and HLA-B alleles for most subjects in the first cohort.

As to this clone: It has no known antigen specificity. Per-base quality was not reported, and no clone a single base away is much larger than it.

V is clipped by 1 base and J by 7 bases, and the sequence between their germline boundaries is 11 bases long. CDR1 and CDR2 (SGHNT, YYREEE) derive from the germline V gene (reference sequence). CDR3 length: 13 amino acids, cysteine to phenylalanine. Just the 39-base CDR3 DNA is kept, in frame starting at base 1. Library preparation used the immunoSEQ multiplex PCR assay. A mixture of 60 forward primers for TCR Vbeta segments and 13 reverse primers for TCR Jbeta segments was used in the multiplex PCR. A multiplex PCR assay on genomic DNA amplified the CDR3 region of rearranged TCR beta genes. The amplified TCR beta libraries were sequenced on the Illumina HiSeq System as 87-base-pair reads. The paper's data handling went like this. A later analysis counted about 80 million unique TCR beta chains across the roughly 700 repertoires, and roughly 11 million of these chains were shared by at least two donors. Raw reads were error-corrected and collapsed into unique sequences with a nearest-neighbor algorithm that merged closely related sequences to remove PCR and sequencing errors. To assign V, D and J gene segments, CDR3 sequences were aligned to IMGT reference sequences. For a sequence to be retained, a match of at least six nucleotides was required to both a V gene segment and a J gene segment. Rearrangements were classified as productive when the CDR3 lacked stop codons and remained in frame with V and J, and all other rearrangements were classified as non-productive. Following IMGT convention, CDR3 was defined as the stretch from the second conserved V-encoded cysteine to the conserved J-encoded phenylalanine. The earlier analysis of fewer than 750 of the donors excluded sequences that lacked an unambiguous match to a single V gene segment. An earlier analysis of about 600 of the donors called V segments functional above 56.7% productive rearrangements and segregating when the between-donor standard deviation exceeded 5%. To diagnose cytomegalovirus status from the catalog of TCR beta chain sequences, a statistical classification framework was built. A later analysis assigned V and J genes by comparing TCR nucleotide sequences with IMGT/GENE-DB human TR gene sequences. Using the TCRdist pipeline, a later analysis assigned CDR3 sequences along with most-parsimonious VDJ recombination scenarios. A later analysis defined each TCR beta chain by its CDR3 amino acid sequence plus V-gene family, and excluded reads lacking a unique V-gene family. To address suspected cross-contamination and a sequencing artifact, a later analysis removed roughly 640 highly shared, low-generation-probability nucleotide sequences. For each public chain, a later analysis derived a clonal expansion index from normalized ranks of inferred template counts within each repertoire. A later analysis computed generation probabilities with a VDJ recombination model fitted to out-of-frame rearrangements, and checked the results against IGoR. In a later analysis, hypergeometric tests were used to score TCR-TCR, TCR-HLA and TCR-CMV co-occurrence, with a repertoire-size bias correction applied to TCR pairs. A later analysis estimated false discovery rates by permuting HLA or CMV assignments 20 times. In a later analysis, co-occurring TCRs were grouped with DBSCAN, and TCRdist sequence similarity was added when clustering was performed within HLA-allele-positive subsets. For co-occurrence clustering, repertoires with fewer than 30,000 or more than 120,000 public chains were excluded, along with roughly 5 repertoires with anomalous nucleotide sharing. The immuneACCESS repertoire file appears here via TCRdb, limited to in-frame rearrangements. These files lack a portion of the clones; in checked studies, under half of the deficit traces to unresolved V genes, and the cause of the others is not known. For V, J and clone size, that table is used; D and trimming come from the DNA. The sample contains 110,000 to 150,000 clones, approximately 80% of them found a single time. The ten biggest clones cover 2.4% of the sample.

In total, 666 healthy bone marrow donors made up the cohort. At the time of sampling, all cohort members were nominally healthy, though unrecorded immune exposures were likely present. The donor tested CMV seropositive, placing the donor among the roughly 270 seropositive members of the cohort. A peripheral blood sample was provided by each donor, and peripheral blood mononuclear cells were used for TCR beta sequencing. The Qiagen DNeasy Blood Extraction Kit was used to extract genomic DNA from the blood cell samples. The sample taken for sequencing was PBMCs. This clonotype originated in a woman in her late teens or twenties in good health and CMV-seropositive. This sequence uses TRBV5-4 and TRBJ1-2; TRBD1 could be the D gene, as 6 bases match. The CDR3 corresponds to CASSLLGAGGYTF. The DNA sequence is given as TGTGCCAGCAGCTTGTTGGGGGCGGGTGGCTACACCTTC.